The present T cell receptor beta chain was sequenced within a study of regulatory T cells in long-lasting Graves disease. Both iRepertoire HTBI primers and Arm-PCR of CDR3 regions were used to build the TCR beta libraries. One entry per CDR3 protein, called by TCRdb with MiXCR from the multiplex PCR reads. This sample yields approximately 490,000 distinct CDR3 sequences, of which around 15% are seen a single time; roughly an eighth belongs to the top ten. This CDR3 has 13 amino acids. Germline V CDR1 and CDR2: MDHEN, SYDVKM. The ends were cut back, 7 bases at V and 1 base at J, with 8 bases in the middle. With respect to this clonotype: The CDR3 ends on some other residue instead of the conserved phenylalanine or tryptophan, so this is likely a read error.

Sample time point: newly diagnosed GD, antithyroid drugs for less than 3 months. The TCR library was made from RNA that had been extracted from PBMCs in TRIzol. Another study also made use of these data, one on T cells in Graves' hyperthyroidism and ophthalmopathy. That publication notes: Graves' hyperthyroidism without ophthalmopathy progression within 18 months was termed stable. Uncontrolled infections, other autoimmune diseases, pregnancy or lactation led to exclusion of patients.

The chain is built from TRBV28 and TRBJ1-5; weak D call: TRBD1 (5 bases). Sequenced material: peripheral blood mononuclear cells (PBMCs), taken at new diagnosis, from a patient treated with antithyroid drugs. The source of this sequence is a man between 40 and 49 years old with Graves disease. The CDR3 DNA follows: TGTGCCAGCAACAGGTGGAGCAATCAGCCCCAGCATTCT. Translation: CASNRWSNQPQHS.